The T cell receptor (beta chain) under discussion was sequenced for a study of beta chain features in type 1 diabetes. Overall study results and limits: Within each of all four CD4+ subsets, Type 1 diabetes patients had TCRB CDR3s that were moderately but significantly shorter. Reduced insertions and increased deletions marked VDJ junctions in type 1 diabetes patients.

The junction had 12 bases not matched to a gene; V was cut back by 2 bases and J by 12 bases. This CDR3 has 14 amino acids. Germline CDR1 reads GTSNPN; CDR2 reads SVGIG (reference sequence). This clone was observed a handful of times. Its antigen is unknown. Reverse transcribing all isolated RNA meant expressed TCRB transcripts were sequenced. Samples of naive, central memory and regulatory T cells yielded a mean of around 3.4 million reads. Profiling relied on immunoSEQ multiplex PCR, and the TCRdb table lists in-frame clones only, not all of them. This repertoire shows 550,000 to 850,000 clones, around 15% found once; its top ten account for 0.022%. Based on CD45RO/CCR7/CD25/CD127/CD95/CD27, CD4+ regulatory, stem cell-like memory, naive and central memory cells were sorted. Each sorted fraction was over 95% pure.

J is TRBJ2-1 and V is TRBV30, with TRBD2 matching 8 bases. The clonotype was recovered from a man in his late teens or twenties with type 1 diabetes. Input material: naive CD4+ T cells from blood. The CDR3: CAWSPSGPRLVQFF. The CDR3 nucleotides are TGTGCCTGGAGTCCTAGCGGGCCCCGACTGGTGCAGTTCTTC.